The clone carrying this T cell receptor beta chain was found a few times. TCRdb re-called the RT-PCR reads through MiXCR, storing one row per CDR3 protein. The table shows hundreds of thousands of distinct CDR3 sequences, with about 14% occurring only once. The sample comprised memory CD4+ T cells from blood. The TCR sequence derives from a female donor in good health, serving as a healthy control.

This chain's CDR3 is CASSQDRVNYGYTF. CDR3 nucleotides: TGCGCCAGCAGCCAAGACCGGGTAAACTATGGCTACACCTTC. The gene calls are TRBV4-1 and TRBJ1-2, with D uncertain. The CDR3 is 14 amino acids. The germline gives CDR1 MGHRA, CDR2 YSYEKL. Between the trimmed V and J ends, which lost 0 bases and 2 bases, there was a span of 7 bases.